Listed below are T cell receptor beta chains from one sample, sequenced in a study of Graves' ophthalmopathy and Graves' hyperthyroidism. TCRdb redid the calling of the multiplex PCR reads with MiXCR, one entry per CDR3 protein. This table holds around 600,000 distinct CDR3 sequences, over 40% found once. What was sequenced was peripheral blood. These receptors were collected from an adult man with Graves' ophthalmopathy. The CDR3 runs from the conserved cysteine through the conserved F or W. A D gene is named only where the DNA matches it firmly. Only part of the rows carry a size: once, few, many, or a class if the clone is expanded.

D gene,J gene,clone size,V gene,CDR3 length,CDR3 DNA,CDR3 protein
NA,TRBJ2-5,few,TRBV20-1,11,TGCAGTGCACAGAAACAAGAGACCCAGTACTTC,CSAQKQETQYF
TRBD1,TRBJ2-5,few,TRBV20-1,15,TGCAGTGCCGACGGACAGGGGGACATTCAAGAGACCCAGTACTTC,CSADGQGDIQETQYF
NA,TRBJ1-2,many,TRBV10-1,17,TGCGCCAGCAGTGAGATGACAGGCTTGCTTGCTAACTATGGCTACACCTTC,CASSEMTGLLANYGYTF
TRBD1,TRBJ2-7,few,TRBV7-9,16,TGTGCCAGCAGCTTAGTGGGGAACAGGGGTTCCTACGAGCAGTACTTC,CASSLVGNRGSYEQYF
TRBD1,TRBJ1-5,many,TRBV29-1,12,TGCAGCGCGGGACAGAGCAATCAGCCCCAGCATTTT,CSAGQSNQPQHF
NA,TRBJ1-4,few,TRBV6-6,16,TGTGCCAGCAGTTACCTTAGCGTGACAACTAATGAAAAACTGTTTTTT,CASSYLSVTTNEKLFF
NA,TRBJ2-1,NA,TRBV7-9,13,TGTGCCAGCAGCCAAGGGGTGGGGAATGAGCAGTTCTTC,CASSQGVGNEQFF
TRBD1,TRBJ2-7,few,TRBV4-1,17,TGCGCCAGCAGCCAAGCCCATCCCTTGACAGGGCAGATCGAGCAGTACTTC,CASSQAHPLTGQIEQYF
NA,TRBJ1-2,once,TRBV29-1,12,TGCAGCGTTGAACGCAGGGGTAAAAACTACACCTTC,CSVERRGKNYTF
NA,TRBJ2-7,few,TRBV6-5,13,TGTGCCAGCAGTTACGGGGATACCTACGAGCAGTACTTC,CASSYGDTYEQYF
TRBD1,TRBJ1-2,many,TRBV2,14,TGTGCCAGCATGTCGGGACAGGGGTACTATGGCTACACCTTC,CASMSGQGYYGYTF
NA,TRBJ1-2,many,TRBV20-1,15,TGCAGTGCTAGAGAATTGGGGGGATCTAACTATGGCTACACCTTC,CSARELGGSNYGYTF
NA,TRBJ2-3,NA,TRBV20-1,13,TGCAGTGCGGCGGGCAGGATAACAGATACGCAGTATTTT,CSAAGRITDTQYF
NA,TRBJ2-7,many,TRBV7-2,14,TGTGCCAGCAGGCCAGGAGCTGAGTTCCACGAGCAGTACTTC,CASRPGAEFHEQYF
TRBD2,TRBJ2-7,many,TRBV7-8,16,TGTGCCAGCAGCTTATTCCTAGCGGGGGAAACCTACGAGCAGTACTTC,CASSLFLAGETYEQYF
NA,TRBJ1-1,many,TRBV20-1,14,TGCAGTGCACCGCCCGGGTCCAAGGCCCCTGAAGCTTTCTTT,CSAPPGSKAPEAFF
TRBD1,TRBJ1-2,NA,TRBV12-3/TRBV12-4,12,TGTGCCAGCAGTGAAGGACAGGGGCGCTACACCTTC,CASSEGQGRYTF
TRBD2,TRBJ2-7,NA,TRBV25-1,15,TGTGCCAGCAGCTTTTTACGGGAGGGATCCTACGAGCAGTACTTC,CASSFLREGSYEQYF
TRBD2,TRBJ2-5,many,TRBV2,13,TGTGCCAGCAGGGAACTAGCGAGCAAGACCCAGTACTTC,CASRELASKTQYF
NA,TRBJ1-1,few,TRBV10-3,15,TGTGCCATCAGTGCCTCGACAGCATGGGGCACTGAAGCTTTCTTT,CAISASTAWGTEAFF
NA,TRBJ1-4,NA,TRBV10-3,13,TGTGCCATCAGTGAGGCCAGGGATGAAAAACTGTTTTTT,CAISEARDEKLFF
TRBD1,TRBJ1-3,NA,TRBV10-3,16,TGTGCCATAAACTTGGGGGGACAGAGCTATGGCTACACCATATATTTT,CAINLGGQSYGYTIYF
NA,TRBJ2-3,once,TRBV7-2,16,TGTGCCAGCAGCTTACTTCCAAAATCGAGCACAGATACGCAGTATTTT,CASSLLPKSSTDTQYF
TRBD1,TRBJ1-5,many,TRBV7-9,13,TGTGCCAGCAGCGCGGGACAGAATCAGCCCCAGCATTTT,CASSAGQNQPQHF
TRBD2,TRBJ2-5,many,TRBV12-3/TRBV12-4,17,TGTGCCAGCAGTTTAATGCCCCCCGGGACTAGCTTGGAGTCCCAGTACTTC,CASSLMPPGTSLESQYF
TRBD1,TRBJ1-2,NA,TRBV15,14,TGTGCCACCAGCAGAGGGACAGGGAACTATGGCTACACCTTC,CATSRGTGNYGYTF
NA,TRBJ1-1,few,TRBV2,15,TGTGCCAGCAGCCCCTGGGGGGGGATGAACACTGAAGCTTTCTTT,CASSPWGGMNTEAFF
TRBD1,TRBJ1-4,NA,TRBV28,12,TGTGCCTCCCGGACAGGTTTGGAAAAACTGTTTTTT,CASRTGLEKLFF
NA,TRBJ1-4,NA,TRBV4-3,16,TGCGCCAGCAGCCAAGGGGGGGCGGAGGGGAGTGAAAAACTGTTTTTT,CASSQGGAEGSEKLFF
NA,TRBJ1-5,many,TRBV19,12,TGTGCCAGTCGGGGGGGGTACCAGCCCCAGCATTTT,CASRGGYQPQHF
TRBD1,TRBJ1-6,many,TRBV2,15,TGTGCCAGCAATCGACGGACAGGTGATAATTCACCCCTCCACTTT,CASNRRTGDNSPLHF
TRBD1,TRBJ2-7,many,TRBV7-8,17,TGTGCCAGCAGCTTGGCCAGGGGGTTCGAGAGCTCCTACGAGCAGTACTTC,CASSLARGFESSYEQYF
NA,TRBJ2-2,NA,TRBV19,17,TGTGCCAGTAGTATCGGCTCTCCCGGGACAAGGGACGGGGAGCTGTTTTTT,CASSIGSPGTRDGELFF
TRBD1,TRBJ1-1,once,TRBV7-9,13,TGTGCCAGCGGCGCACAGGGACAGTTTGAAGCTTTCTTT,CASGAQGQFEAFF
NA,TRBJ2-5,NA,TRBV6-1,13,TGTGCCAGCATTCTGTCAGGGCAAGAGACCCAGTACTTC,CASILSGQETQYF
NA,TRBJ1-1,many,TRBV10-3,14,TGTGCCATCAGTGACGGTCAAGGGATCACTGAAGCTTTCTTT,CAISDGQGITEAFF
TRBD1,TRBJ1-3,NA,TRBV25-1,19,TGTGCCAGCAGTGGGGGCGGGACAGGGGACGCCGGCTCTGGAAACACCATATATTTT,CASSGGGTGDAGSGNTIYF
TRBD1,TRBJ2-5,many,TRBV7-9,14,TGTGCCAGCAGCCCAGGGGGATTGGCAGAGACCCAGTACTTC,CASSPGGLAETQYF
TRBD1,TRBJ1-2,many,TRBV29-1,13,TGCAGCCTTGCAGTCCAGGGGGCGGAGGGCTACACCTTC,CSLAVQGAEGYTF
NA,TRBJ1-2,many,TRBV6-5,15,TGTGCCAGCACCAAGGGTTCAGGACCAAACTATGGCTACACCTTC,CASTKGSGPNYGYTF
NA,TRBJ1-6,many,TRBV3-1,14,TGTGCCAGCAGCCAAGAACAGATTAATTCACCCCTCCACTTT,CASSQEQINSPLHF
TRBD2,TRBJ2-1,once,TRBV19,15,TGTGCCAGTAGTCCCTCCGGGACTAGCGGGAGCGAGCAGTTCTTC,CASSPSGTSGSEQFF
TRBD1,TRBJ2-6,NA,TRBV7-8,16,TGTGCCAGCAGACTAGGGACAGGCTTTGGGTCCAACGTCCTGACTTTC,CASRLGTGFGSNVLTF
TRBD2,TRBJ2-7,few,TRBV5-1,17,TGCGCCAGCAGCTTGTCCTTTTTAGTGGGAGGGAAAGACGAGCAGTACTTC,CASSLSFLVGGKDEQYF
TRBD1,TRBJ1-1,NA,TRBV25-1,13,TGTGCCAGCAGCAACGGACAGGGATCTGAAGCTTTCTTT,CASSNGQGSEAFF
NA,TRBJ1-5,many,TRBV19,12,TGTGCCAGTAGGGCGATGGGGGGGCCCCAGCATTTT,CASRAMGGPQHF